This T cell receptor (beta chain) originates from a study of low-dose radiotherapy and immunotherapy resistance in tumors. Across the study: The study gave Cohort 2 1 Gy per fraction every two weeks, totaling 13 Gy over 26 weeks. While receiving nivolumab 240 mg every two weeks, patients also received ipilimumab 1 mg/kg every six weeks, both intravenously. Every two weeks, cyclophosphamide 200 mg/m2 was infused one day before radiation plus immunotherapy.

Alpha- and beta-chain coverage of first-strand cDNA came from TRAV- and TRBV-specific primers. PCR amplification of the TCRs was performed with Phusion for 20 PCR cycles, and it relied on a constant-region primer together with a V-primer adapter. Amplification (by in vitro transcription) was performed on isolated mRNA. TCRdb itself ran the reads through MiXCR, one entry per CDR3 protein. This table holds around 18,000 distinct CDR3 sequences, approximately 79% found once. The germline CDR1 and CDR2 sequences are DFQATT and SNEGSKA (reference sequence). The CDR3 is 12 amino acids. The V end lost 3 bases, the J end lost 4 bases, and 9 bases lay between the germline ends.

This clonotype originated in a human donor with advanced metastatic prostate, ovarian, gallbladder or colorectal cancer (not recorded which). This table probably holds off-target reads from a library built for another chain. The chain carries TRBV20-1 and TRBJ1-1, with a weak D call TRBD1 (5 bases). CDR3 loop: CSARVRGTEAFF. The CDR3 DNA follows: TGCAGTGCTAGGGTGAGGGGCACTGAAGCTTTCTTT.